A selection of T cell receptor beta chains follows, all from one sample in a study of blood T cell repertoires in COVID-19. Only in-frame clones appear in the TCRdb table, and some are missing; sequencing was by immunoSEQ multiplex PCR. The sample has 85,000 to 90,000 clones, around 80% seen once. Specimen: peripheral blood. Receptors were obtained from a woman older than 75 with acute or convalescent COVID-19. Each CDR3 is given with its conserved first and last residue. A D gene is named only where the DNA matches it firmly. Not every row has a clone size; where given, it reads once, few, many or a size class.

TRBV2	-	TRBJ1-1	many	CASMANTEAFF	TGTGCCAGCATGGCGAACACTGAAGCTTTCTTT
TRBV3-1/TRBV3-2	-	TRBJ1-2	-	CASSQGLGRFRGYTF	TGTGCCAGCAGCCAGGGACTGGGGAGGTTCCGGGGCTACACCTTC
TRBV6-4	-	TRBJ1-2	-	CASSDFNGESYTF	TGTGCCAGCAGTGACTTTAACGGGGAAAGCTACACCTTC
TRBV18	TRBD2	TRBJ2-1	-	CASAGLAGGPDEQFF	TGTGCCAGCGCAGGACTAGCGGGAGGGCCCGATGAGCAGTTCTTC
TRBV6-5	-	TRBJ2-5	-	CASTTVETQYF	TGTGCCAGCACGACAGTGGAGACCCAGTACTTC
TRBV2	-	TRBJ2-1	-	CASPRGGANNEQFF	TGTGCCAGCCCGAGGGGGGGGGCCAACAATGAGCAGTTCTTC
TRBV5-4	-	TRBJ1-1	-	CASSPVGVRSGTEAFF	TGTGCCAGCAGCCCGGTGGGGGTTCGAAGCGGGACTGAAGCTTTCTTT
TRBV6-1	TRBD2	TRBJ2-3	once	CASREIAGASTDTQYF	TGTGCCAGCAGGGAAATAGCGGGAGCCAGCACAGATACGCAGTATTTT
TRBV7-9	-	TRBJ1-6	-	CASNNNSYNSPLHF	TGTGCCAGCAACAATAACTCCTATAATTCACCCCTCCACTTT
TRBV11-2	TRBD1	TRBJ2-5	-	CASSPRDRGLQYF	TGTGCCAGCAGCCCCAGGGACAGGGGGCTGCAGTACTTC
TRBV15	-	TRBJ2-5	-	CATSSPRGETQYF	TGTGCCACCAGCAGTCCTCGGGGGGAGACCCAGTACTTC
TRBV2	TRBD2	TRBJ2-7	-	CASSEGGRGTYEQYF	TGTGCCAGCAGTGAGGGCGGGAGAGGGACCTACGAGCAGTACTTC
TRBV12-3/TRBV12-4	TRBD1	TRBJ1-2	-	CASSQDRAHGYTF	TGTGCCAGCAGTCAGGACAGGGCTCATGGCTACACCTTC
TRBV19	-	TRBJ1-5	-	CASSIRTANPQHF	TGTGCCAGTAGTATCCGGACAGCCAACCCCCAGCATTTT
TRBV7-2	-	TRBJ1-1	few	CASSSERWNTEAFF	TGTGCCAGCAGCTCCGAGCGCTGGAACACTGAAGCTTTCTTT
TRBV10-1	-	TRBJ2-7	-	CASSETGTLYEQYF	TGCGCCAGCAGTGAGACAGGGACCCTCTACGAGCAGTACTTC
TRBV11-1	-	TRBJ1-2	-	CASSPPVQYGYTF	TGTGCCAGCAGCCCACCGGTACAGTATGGCTACACCTTC
TRBV3-1/TRBV3-2	TRBD2	TRBJ2-1	-	CASSQEEGSGTYNEQFF	TGTGCCAGCAGCCAAGAAGAAGGTAGCGGGACTTACAATGAGCAGTTCTTC
TRBV9	-	TRBJ1-4	once	CASSPRQEAEKLFF	TGTGCCAGCAGCCCGCGACAGGAGGCTGAAAAACTGTTTTTT
TRBV18	-	TRBJ2-3	-	CASSPQTRSQYF	TGTGCCAGCTCACCACAGACTAGGTCGCAGTATTTT
TRBV5-1	-	TRBJ1-1	-	CASSPRGATNTEAFF	TGCGCCAGCAGCCCCCGGGGGGCAACGAACACTGAAGCTTTCTTT
TRBV27	TRBD2	TRBJ2-1	-	CASSLGQRAGGSYNEQFF	TGTGCCAGCAGTTTAGGACAGAGAGCGGGGGGCTCCTACAATGAGCAGTTCTTC
TRBV7-8	-	TRBJ2-2	-	CASSLVVPSEIYTGELFF	TGTGCCAGCAGCTTAGTTGTGCCTAGCGAAATTTACACCGGGGAGCTGTTTTTT
TRBV19	TRBD1	TRBJ1-2	-	CASIAPGQNYGYTF	TGTGCCAGTATCGCCCCGGGACAGAACTATGGCTACACCTTC
TRBV7-2	-	TRBJ2-2	-	CASSLNGGGWGGELFF	TGTGCCAGCAGCTTAAACGGGGGAGGATGGGGCGGGGAGCTGTTTTTT
TRBV5-1	TRBD1	TRBJ2-3	-	CASSSGQGGDTQYF	TGCGCCAGCAGCTCTGGACAGGGTGGAGATACGCAGTATTTT
TRBV6-1	TRBD1	TRBJ1-1	-	CASSENRGNTEAFF	TGTGCCAGCAGTGAGAACAGGGGGAACACTGAAGCTTTCTTT
TRBV11-2	TRBD2	TRBJ2-7	few	CASSLFRAGGFDEQYF	TGTGCCAGCAGCCTCTTTAGGGCGGGGGGATTCGACGAGCAGTACTTC
TRBV6-6	TRBD1	TRBJ1-3	-	CASINRGVGNTIYF	TGTGCCAGCATCAACAGGGGAGTTGGAAACACCATATATTTT
TRBV5-6	-	TRBJ2-1	-	CASRYYNEQFF	TGTGCCAGCAGATATTACAATGAGCAGTTCTTC
TRBV6-1	-	TRBJ1-1	-	CASSEITAGEAFF	TGTGCCAGCAGTGAAATTACAGCTGGAGAAGCTTTCTTT
TRBV28	TRBD1	TRBJ1-2	-	CASSSPRGRTGDGYTF	TGTGCCAGCAGTTCCCCCAGGGGGCGCACGGGAGATGGCTACACCTTC
TRBV7-9	-	TRBJ2-5	-	CASTRGARGQETQYF	TGTGCCAGCACTCGGGGGGCTAGAGGGCAAGAGACCCAGTACTTC
TRBV4-1	TRBD2	TRBJ2-1	few	CASSSLAGNNEQFF	TGCGCCAGCAGCTCTCTAGCGGGGAACAATGAGCAGTTCTTC
TRBV19	TRBD1	TRBJ2-4	-	CASSPGQGGDIQYF	TGTGCCAGTAGTCCCGGACAGGGAGGAGACATTCAGTACTTC
TRBV27	TRBD1	TRBJ2-7	-	CASRTTGSYEQYF	TGTGCCAGCAGGACGACAGGGTCGTACGAGCAGTACTTC
TRBV6-6	-	TRBJ1-1	-	CASSYLEDTEAFF	TGTGCCAGCAGTTACTTGGAGGACACTGAAGCTTTCTTT
TRBV10-3	TRBD1	TRBJ1-4	-	CAISDRRDRQGATNEKLFF	TGTGCCATCAGTGACAGGAGGGATCGACAGGGGGCCACTAATGAAAAACTGTTTTTT
TRBV3-1/TRBV3-2	-	TRBJ2-6	-	CASSQLGAGVSGANVLTF	TGTGCCAGCAGCCAGTTGGGGGCCGGGGTCTCTGGGGCCAACGTCCTGACTTTC
TRBV28	-	TRBJ1-2	-	CASTSGEGRYGYTF	TGTGCCAGCACCTCTGGGGAGGGGCGGTATGGCTACACCTTC